Below are 32 T cell receptor beta chains sequenced from a single sample in a study of tumor-infiltrating lymphocytes in oesophageal squamous cell carcinoma. Via MiXCR, TCRdb re-called the PCR reads, giving one row per CDR3 protein. The sample shows about 16,000 distinct CDR3 sequences, about 40% of them seen only once. Material for sequencing was esophageal tumor tissue. These receptors came from a male donor with esophageal squamous cell carcinoma.

The V and J genes are TRBV7-2 and TRBJ2-5; D is undetermined. The better agreement between TRBJ2-7 and the DNA end casts doubt on the J call. The CDR3 loop spans 14 amino acids. The germline gives CDR1 SGHTA, CDR2 FQGNSA. The CDR3 DNA reads TGTGCCAGCAGCCCCCGGTGGTCCCCCTACGAGCAGTACTTC. Amino acid sequence: CASSPRWSPYEQYF.

The V and J genes are TRBV6-2 or TRBV6-3 and TRBJ2-2; D call uncertain. V was trimmed by 5 bases and J by 15 bases, leaving 25 bases between them. The germline gives CDR1 MNHEY, CDR2 SVGEGT. The CDR3 spans 15 residues. Here the CDR3 reads CASSPGRHGIWSVFF. The DNA of the CDR3 is TGTGCCAGCAGTCCCGGACGTCATGGTATCTGGTCGGTGTTTTTT.

About this clonotype itself: This may come from a read error, since a much larger clone is one base off. The CDR3 loop is CASSLMFEQFF. The CDR3, as DNA: TGTGCCAGCAGTTTGATGTTCGAGCAGTTCTTC. This chain uses TRBV28 with TRBJ2-3; D not certain. The end of the DNA is better explained by TRBJ2-1, so the J call may be wrong. Per germline, CDR1 MDHEN and CDR2 SYDVKM. This CDR3 region has 11 residues.

This CDR3 is CASGPQGGGGEQYF. CDR3 sequence (DNA): TGCGCCAGCGGACCCCAGGGTGGAGGTGGCGAGCAGTACTTC. The J gene is TRBJ2-5, the V gene TRBV5-1; D may correspond to TRBD1 or TRBD2 (5 bases each). The J call may be mistaken, given a closer DNA end match to TRBJ2-7. CDR1 and CDR2 from the germline V gene are SGHRS and YFSETQ. CDR3 length: 14 residues.

This clonotype was recorded many times. The rearrangement joins TRBV7-3 to TRBJ2-3, with unresolved D. The germline V and J ends were trimmed by 5 bases and 0 bases, with 6 bases remaining between them. The CDR3 has 13 amino acids. Per the germline V gene, CDR1 is SGHTA and CDR2 is FQGTGA. The CDR3 coding sequence is TGTGCCAGCAGCCCCCCGAGCACAGATACGCAGTATTTT. Translated: CASSPPSTDTQYF.

In its sample, this clonotype was seen many times. The J gene is TRBJ2-1, the V gene TRBV5-1; perhaps TRBD1 as D (5 bases). Germline CDR1 is SGHRS and CDR2 is YFSETQ. The ends were cut back, 2 bases at V and 4 bases at J, with 13 bases in the middle. This CDR3 has 15 residues. In nucleotides, the CDR3 is TGCGCCAGCAGCTTATCTCAGGGTTCTTACAATGAGCAGTTCTTC. Translation gives CASSLSQGSYNEQFF.

V is TRBV7-2 and J is TRBJ1-2; unclear D gene. From germline, CDR1 is SGHTA and CDR2 FQGNSA. This CDR3 region has 15 residues. The V gene lost 1 base and the J gene lost 1 base, with 10 bases spanning the gap. The CDR3 nucleotides read TGTGCCAGCAGCTTAGGATCCGGGTTTAACTATGGCTACACCTTC. Its translation: CASSLGSGFNYGYTF.

The V and J genes are TRBV6-1 and TRBJ2-5; the D gene is possibly TRBD2 (5 bases). The CDR3 runs to 15 residues. The germline gives CDR1 MNHNS, CDR2 SASEGT. The germline V and J ends were trimmed by 2 bases and 4 bases, with 14 bases remaining between them. The CDR3 region is CASSETGSRAETQYF. DNA for the CDR3: TGTGCCAGCAGTGAAACGGGGAGTAGGGCAGAGACCCAGTACTTC.

The chain uses TRBV11-2 and TRBJ2-6, with 14 bases that match TRBD2. The CDR3 extends over 17 amino acids. Trimming removed 3 bases from V and 2 bases from J; junction bases left unmatched: 0. From germline, CDR1 is SGHAT and CDR2 FQNNGV. The CDR3 protein is CASSLGLAGAGANVLTF. The CDR3 DNA reads TGTGCCAGCAGCTTGGGACTAGCGGGAGCTGGGGCCAACGTCCTGACTTTC. Using reference TRBV11-2 and TRBJ2-6 for the parts outside the CDR3, the full variable domain is EAGVAQSPRYKIIEKRQSVAFWCNPISGHATLYWYQQILGQGPKLLIQFQNNGVVDDSQLPKDRFSAERLKGVDSTLKIQPAKLEDSAVYLCASSLGLAGAGANVLTFGAGSRLTVL.

The J gene is TRBJ2-7, the V gene TRBV7-3; 8 positions agree with TRBD2. With the DNA end fitting TRBJ2-1 better, the J assignment may be wrong. CDR1 and CDR2 from the germline V gene are SGHTA and FQGTGA. The CDR3 has 16 residues. The CDR3 DNA reads TGTGCCAGCAGCTTATACGGAGCGGGAGTGGACAATGAGCAGTTCTTC. Its protein is CASSLYGAGVDNEQFF.

V usage is TRBV6-5 and J usage is TRBJ2-3; possible D gene TRBD1, 6 bases. V was trimmed by 2 bases and J by 3 bases, leaving 12 bases between them. Germline CDR1 MNHEY, CDR2 SVGAGI. This CDR3 has 15 amino acids. This chain's CDR3 is CASSYGGWETDTQYF. DNA for the CDR3: TGTGCCAGCAGTTACGGGGGCTGGGAAACAGATACGCAGTATTTT.

V and J are TRBV7-6 and TRBJ2-7, with D hard to call. The CDR3 length is 15 residues. Trimming removed 0 bases from V and 3 bases from J, with 12 bases in between. The germline gives CDR1 SGHVS, CDR2 FNYEAQ. CDR3 loop: CASSLAVGSNYEQYF. CDR3 coding DNA: TGTGCCAGCAGCTTAGCGGTTGGTAGCAACTACGAGCAGTACTTC.

The chain recombines TRBV7-2 with TRBJ2-5; 7 bases fit TRBD1. Germline V gene data show CDR1 as SGHTA and CDR2 as FQGNSA. V trimming: 3 bases; J trimming: 0 bases; junction bases outside the gene matches: 4. The CDR3 loop spans 15 amino acids. In DNA, the CDR3 is TGTGCCAGCAGCTTGGGTGACAGGGACCAAGAGACCCAGTACTTC. Translated: CASSLGDRDQETQYF.

This chain uses TRBV7-2 with TRBJ2-1, with D maybe TRBD1 (5 bases). Germline-derived CDR1 and CDR2 are SGHTA and FQGNSA. Trimming took 0 bases from V and 4 from J, leaving 13 bases between them. This CDR3 has 16 residues. CDR3 region: CASSLAPPGMYNEQFF. Written as DNA, the CDR3 is TGTGCCAGCAGCTTAGCGCCCCCAGGGATGTACAATGAGCAGTTCTTC.

This clonotype has a count of ten or more. J is TRBJ2-5 and V is TRBV12-3 or TRBV12-4; 7 nucleotides line up with TRBD1. The CDR3 sequence is 15 residues long. V lost 4 bases, J lost 4 bases, and 9 bases stayed unmatched. The CDR3 bases are TGTGCCAGCAGTTACCAGGGACAGCGTGGAGAGACCCAGTACTTC. Its protein is CASSYQGQRGETQYF.

V gene TRBV7-3 combines with J gene TRBJ2-5; perhaps TRBD1 as D (6 bases). The germline gives CDR1 SGHTA, CDR2 FQGTGA. V was shortened by 2 bases and J by 11 bases, with 15 bases between the two germline ends. CDR3 length: 13 residues. CDR3 in amino acids: CASSLARDNEQYF. In DNA, the CDR3 is TGTGCCAGCAGCTTAGCCAGGGACAATGAGCAGTACTTC.

In its sample, this clonotype was seen many times. The chain employs TRBV11-2 and TRBJ1-2; D ambiguous. CDR1 SGHAT and CDR2 FQNNGV come from the germline V gene. The germline V and J ends were trimmed by 2 bases and 6 bases, with 13 bases remaining between them. The CDR3 sequence is 14 residues long. CDR3 DNA sequence: TGTGCCAGCAGCTTATTGCGATCCGCGGATGGCTACACCTTC. Translated, it gives CASSLLRSADGYTF.

This clonotype has a handful of counts. The gene calls are TRBV7-6 and TRBJ2-7; TRBD2 is a possible D gene (5 bases). The tail of the sequence fits TRBJ2-5 better, so the J call may be wrong. The CDR3 length is 13 residues. Germline values: CDR1 SGHVS, CDR2 FNYEAQ. CDR3 in amino acids: CASSPGIGETQYF. The CDR3 DNA reads TGTGCCAGCAGCCCCGGGATAGGAGAGACCCAGTACTTC.

For this clonotype: The junction departs from germline at one end; a sequencing error may be responsible. V is TRBV28 and J is TRBJ2-3; D is unclear. The CDR3 covers 14 residues. Germline loops: CDR1 MDHEN, CDR2 SYDVKM. CDR3 sequence reads: CASSPPQHWDTLYF. CDR3 nucleotides: TGTGCCAGCAGTCCGCCCCAGCATTGGGATACGCTGTATTTT.

This clonotype was seen once. V and J are TRBV10-3 and TRBJ2-7; 14 bases are a match to TRBD2. J lost 7 bases, V lost 10 bases, and 9 bases had no gene match. The CDR3 loop spans 14 amino acids. Germline CDR1 reads ENHRY; CDR2 reads SYGVKD. The CDR3 DNA reads TGTGCCACAGAAGGGACTAGCGGGGGAGATGAGCAGTACTTC. As protein: CATEGTSGGDEQYF.

In regard to this clonotype: A clone one base away is much larger, so this may be a read error. CDR3 in amino acids: CASSLFGEYNEQYF. Written as DNA, the CDR3 is TGTGCCAGCAGTTTATTTGGCGAGTACAATGAGCAGTACTTC. This sequence joins TRBV27 and TRBJ2-5; D gene unclear. Trimming stripped 1 base from V and 11 bases from J, with 17 bases between. The CDR3 is 14 amino acids. Germline CDR1 and CDR2: MNHEY and SMNVEV (reference sequence).

This clonotype was observed at least ten times. The chain combines TRBV6-1 with TRBJ1-5; D is unclear. This CDR3 spans 15 amino acids. The V end lost 5 bases, the J end lost 4 bases, and 15 bases lay between the germline ends. CDR1 is MNHNS, CDR2 SASEGT, per germline. CDR3 nucleotides: TGTGCCAGCAGTTTCAACCGGGGTGCGAATCAGCCCCAGCATTTT. Translating gives CASSFNRGANQPQHF.

In this sample, this clonotype turned up many times. The chain employs TRBV5-5 and TRBJ2-1; TRBD2 matches at 8 bases. CDR1 and CDR2 from the germline V gene are SGHKS and YYEKEE (reference sequence). This CDR3 comprises 14 residues. J gave up 5 bases and V 1 base, and 2 bases lay outside the gene matches. CDR3 loop: CASSLTSGDNEQFF. The CDR3 nucleotides are TGTGCCAGCAGCTTGACTAGCGGAGACAATGAGCAGTTCTTC.

This rearrangement joins TRBV7-6 to TRBJ2-5; no reliable D call. The J call is uncertain, as TRBJ2-7 better fits the DNA end. The CDR3 length is 11 residues. Germline CDR1 SGHVS, CDR2 FNYEAQ. As DNA, the CDR3 is TGTGCCAGCAGCCCAGGAACCGAGCAGTACTTC. Its protein product is CASSPGTEQYF.

This clonotype has ten or more counts. CDR3 DNA sequence: TGTGCCAGCAGCTTACGGACAGGGATGCAGTACTTC. This codes for CASSLRTGMQYF. The chain has TRBV7-3 and TRBJ2-7; TRBD1 aligns across 8 bases. Trimming cost V 2 bases and J 9 bases; bases outside gene matches: 3. In germline, CDR1 is SGHTA, CDR2 FQGTGA. This CDR3 is built from 12 residues.

The genes are TRBV7-8 and TRBJ2-7; D gene ambiguous. CDR3 length equals 15 residues. Trimming took off 2 bases at V and 4 bases at J, with 15 bases between the two ends. Germline lookup yields CDR1 SGHVS and CDR2 FQNEAQ. The CDR3 nucleotides read TGTGCCAGCAGCTTATCTACACCCTCGTTTTACGAGCAGTACTTC. Amino acid sequence: CASSLSTPSFYEQYF.

This clonotype was counted a single time. The V gene is TRBV7-2, the J gene TRBJ2-1; D possibly corresponds to TRBD1 (5 bases). The V gene's germline CDR1 is SGHTA and CDR2 FQGNSA. The CDR3 is 13 amino acids. The V end lost 3 bases, the J end lost 10 bases, and 13 bases lay between the germline ends. The CDR3 DNA is TGTGCCAGCAGCTTCCAGATAAGGACAGAGCAGTTCTTC. Translation gives CASSFQIRTEQFF.

For the CDR3, the DNA is TGTGCCAGCAGCTTAACGTTTCGGGGGGCTAGCACAGATACGCAGTATTTT. The encoded protein is CASSLTFRGASTDTQYF. J is TRBJ2-3 and V is TRBV7-2; D may be TRBD2 (7 bases). The CDR3 length is 17 residues. Trimming removed 2 bases from V and 0 bases from J, with 15 bases in between. Germline V gene sequence: CDR1 SGHTA, CDR2 FQGNSA.

V gene TRBV7-9 combines with J gene TRBJ2-7, with no clear D. The J call may be wrong; the DNA end is better matched by TRBJ2-5. CDR1 is SEHNR, CDR2 FQNEAQ, per germline (reference sequence). This CDR3 has 13 residues. The CDR3 bases are TGTGCCAGCAGCTTAGTTAGGGAAGAGACCCAGTACTTC. It is translated as CASSLVREETQYF.

DNA of the CDR3: TGTGCCAGCACCCCGGGAGGGAGCTATGGCTACACCTTC. Translated, it gives CASTPGGSYGYTF. This rearrangement joins TRBV12-3 or TRBV12-4 to TRBJ1-2; unclear D gene. V was trimmed by 7 bases and J by 4 bases, leaving 13 bases between them. The CDR3 contains 13 residues.

The table lists this clonotype with a count of one. Its ends do not fully match the called genes, so a read error is possible. The rearrangement joins TRBV7-8 to TRBJ2-4; D is ambiguous. This CDR3 is built from 8 residues. The germline V gene has CDR1 SGHVS and CDR2 FQNEAQ. The chain's CDR3 is CASSFRMF. CDR3 nucleotides: TGTGCCAGCAGTTTCCGTATGTTC.

This clonotype was counted only a few times. Written as DNA, the CDR3 is TGCGCCAGCAGCCAGGGTATAGCGGGGATCGTTAATACGCAGTATTTT. This sequence encodes CASSQGIAGIVNTQYF. This sequence joins TRBV5-1 and TRBJ2-3, with 8 bases matching TRBD2. CDR3 length: 16 residues. J was trimmed by 7 bases and V by 4 bases; bases with no gene match: 14. Per germline, CDR1 SGHRS and CDR2 YFSETQ.